These 27 T cell receptor beta chains share one sample of origin, sequenced in a study of response to subunit inactivated influenza vaccine. TCRdb used MiXCR to reprocess the RT-PCR reads, holding one entry per CDR3 protein. The sample consists of approximately 700,000 distinct CDR3 sequences, 15% to 18% of them appearing once. The sample was PBMCs from blood, taken roughly 12 days after vaccination. These TCRs come from a man aged 45-65 years who received an inactivated influenza vaccine.

This clonotype was counted between two and nine times. The chain couples TRBV4-1 to TRBJ2-5; D is uncertain. Germline-derived CDR1 and CDR2 are MGHRA and YSYEKL. CDR3 size: 14 residues. The ends were cut back, 1 base at V and 2 bases at J, with 8 bases in the middle. The CDR3 sequence: CASSQVPAQETQYF. In DNA, the CDR3 is TGCGCCAGCAGCCAAGTGCCTGCGCAAGAGACCCAGTACTTC.

This clonotype was detected a few times. The V call is TRBV29-1, the J call TRBJ2-5; D gene ambiguous. The V and J ends lost 2 bases and 4 bases respectively, with 11 bases between them. Germline-derived CDR1 and CDR2 are SQVTM and ANQGSEA. The CDR3 is made up of 13 amino acids. The CDR3 DNA is TGCAGCGTTGAAAGGCCCCCTAGAGAGACCCAGTACTTC. It specifies CSVERPPRETQYF. Full variable domain (rest looked up from reference TRBV29-1 and TRBJ2-5): SAVISQKPSRDICQRGTSLTIQCQVDSQVTMMFWYRQQPGQSLTLIATANQGSEATYESGFVIDKFPISRPNLTFSTLTVSNMSPEDSSIYLCSVERPPRETQYFGPGTRLLVL.

The chain uses TRBV7-3 and TRBJ2-2; a possible D gene is TRBD2 (6 bases). CDR3 length equals 15 residues. The germline V and J ends were trimmed by 1 base and 1 base, with 7 bases remaining between them. Germline values: CDR1 SGHTA, CDR2 FQGTGA. The CDR3 DNA reads as TGTGCCAGCAGCTTAATGGGGGGGAACACCGGGGAGCTGTTTTTT. The encoded protein is CASSLMGGNTGELFF.

The chain uses TRBV25-1 and TRBJ2-7; 7 bases fit TRBD1. The trim removed 3 bases at V and 5 bases at J, leaving 7 bases unmatched. Germline-derived CDR1 and CDR2 are MGHDK and SYGVNS. This CDR3 comprises 14 residues. DNA of the CDR3: TGTGCCAGCAGTGAGACAGGGAACCTCCACGAGCAGTACTTC. This sequence encodes CASSETGNLHEQYF.

The chain carries TRBV12-3 or TRBV12-4 and TRBJ2-1; unclear D gene. CDR3 length: 15 amino acids. With 0 bases removed from V and 0 bases from J, the gap between germline ends came to 6 bases. Written as DNA, the CDR3 is TGTGCCAGCAGTTTAGCTCCTGCCTCCTACAATGAGCAGTTCTTC. Protein: CASSLAPASYNEQFF.

The V call is TRBV28, the J call TRBJ1-3; D call uncertain. Germline V gives CDR1 MDHEN, CDR2 SYDVKM. This CDR3 region has 14 residues. Trimming removed 8 bases from V and 3 bases from J, with 14 bases in between. DNA for the CDR3: TGTGCCAGCCACCCAATGTTGGGTGGAAACACCATATATTTT. Its translation is CASHPMLGGNTIYF.

There are many counts of this clonotype. The chain joins TRBV24-1 to TRBJ2-1; no reliable D call. V was cut by 1 base and J by 9 bases, with 9 bases left in between. The CDR3 is 13 residues long. Germline V gene data show CDR1 as KGHDR and CDR2 as SFDVKD. CDR3 in amino acids: CATSDFQIGEQFF. In nucleotides, the CDR3 is TGTGCCACCAGTGATTTCCAGATCGGTGAGCAGTTCTTC.

Note on this clonotype: One junction end does not reproduce the germline sequence, and a read error may be involved. J is TRBJ2-1 and V is TRBV12-3 or TRBV12-4, with TRBD1 matching over 7 bases. This CDR3 is 15 amino acids long. CDR3 region: CASRAGQAAYSEQFF. CDR3 DNA sequence: TGTGCCAGCAGAGCTGGACAGGCCGCCTACAGTGAGCAGTTCTTC.

This clonotype turned up a few times. The genes are TRBV20-1 and TRBJ2-1; possibly TRBD1 for D (5 bases). CDR1 and CDR2 (germline): DFQATT, SNEGSKA (reference sequence). The length of the CDR3 is 13 residues. V lost 3 bases and J lost 8, with 14 bases in between. The CDR3 DNA sequence: TGCAGTGCTAGTCGTGGGGCTGAGGATGAGCAGTTCTTC. Protein product: CSASRGAEDEQFF.

In this sample, this clonotype turned up a few times. CDR3 amino acids: CASRGESATGELFF. CDR3 DNA sequence: TGTGCCAGCCGGGGGGAATCGGCCACCGGGGAGCTGTTTTTT. This chain links TRBV2 with TRBJ2-2; 7 bases align to TRBD2. Per the germline V gene, CDR1 is SNHLY and CDR2 is FYNNEI. V gave up 8 bases and J gave up 4 bases; unmatched junction bases: 7. The CDR3 covers 14 residues.

This clonotype was seen ten or more times. This rearrangement joins TRBV5-1 to TRBJ2-1; TRBD1 matches 9 bases. This CDR3 spans 14 amino acids. V shed 2 bases and J 7 bases; nucleotides not matched to a gene: 4. Germline CDR1 and CDR2: SGHRS and YFSETQ. CDR3 protein: CASSFGTGLNEQFF. The CDR3 DNA is TGCGCCAGCAGCTTCGGGACAGGGTTGAATGAGCAGTTCTTC. The full variable domain, its missing parts supplied by reference TRBV5-1 and TRBJ2-1, is KAGVTQTPRYLIKTRGQQVTLSCSPISGHRSVSWYQQTPGQGLQFLFEYFSETQRNKGNFPGRFSGRQFSNSRSEMNVSTLELGDSALYLCASSFGTGLNEQFFGPGTRLTVL.

The chain is built from TRBV5-1 and TRBJ2-3; no clear D gene. Germline V gene lookup returns CDR1 SGHRS and CDR2 YFSETQ. The CDR3 loop spans 12 amino acids. The V gene lost 0 bases and the J gene lost 8 bases, with 7 bases spanning the gap. The CDR3 here is CASSLDGFTQYF. The CDR3 region has the DNA TGCGCCAGCAGCTTGGATGGGTTTACGCAGTATTTT.

This clonotype was seen at least ten times. This chain connects TRBV15 to TRBJ1-5, with D uncertain. The CDR3 has 13 residues. V lost 5 bases to trimming and J lost 0 bases, with 5 bases between them. Germline CDR1 LNHNV, CDR2 YYDKDF (reference sequence). CDR3 amino acids: CATSGGSNQPQHF. The CDR3 DNA follows: TGTGCCACCAGCGGAGGTAGCAATCAGCCCCAGCATTTT.

This clonotype appeared a few times. The CDR3 sequence is CSASLGRIFYNEQFF. Here the CDR3 DNA reads TGCAGTGCTAGCCTAGGCAGAATCTTCTACAATGAGCAGTTCTTC. The rearrangement joins TRBV20-1 to TRBJ2-1, with unresolved D. The CDR3 is 15 amino acids. Germline CDR1 DFQATT, CDR2 SNEGSKA (reference sequence). Trimming left V 3 bases short and J 3 bases short, with 15 bases between.

The chain uses TRBV5-1 and TRBJ1-2; a weak D match, TRBD1 (5 bases). The CDR3 spans 15 residues. V dropped 2 bases and J dropped 2 bases, with 13 bases sitting between them. Germline-derived CDR1 and CDR2 are SGHRS and YFSETQ. This chain's CDR3 is CASSFNDRSNYGYTF. The CDR3 nucleotides are TGCGCCAGCAGCTTCAATGACAGATCGAACTATGGCTACACCTTC. The variable domain in full, with the rest retrieved from reference TRBV5-1 and TRBJ1-2, is KAGVTQTPRYLIKTRGQQVTLSCSPISGHRSVSWYQQTPGQGLQFLFEYFSETQRNKGNFPGRFSGRQFSNSRSEMNVSTLELGDSALYLCASSFNDRSNYGYTFGSGTRLTVV.

The chain couples TRBV15 to TRBJ2-3; tentative D call: TRBD1 (6 bases). The CDR3 runs to 15 residues. The germline V gene has CDR1 LNHNV and CDR2 YYDKDF (reference sequence). V dropped 3 bases and J dropped 1 base, with 11 bases sitting between them. CDR3 sequence (DNA): TGTGCCACCAGCAGGAAACAGGGTGGCACAGATACGCAGTATTTT. Its translation: CATSRKQGGTDTQYF.

The J gene is TRBJ2-3, the V gene TRBV6-2 or TRBV6-3; no clear D gene. V lost 2 bases and J 0 bases, leaving 9 bases between the germline ends. Germline CDR1 MNHEY, CDR2 SVGEGT. This CDR3 has 15 amino acids. CDR3 sequence (DNA): TGTGCCAGCAGTTACCCAACGGCTAGCACAGATACGCAGTATTTT. It is translated as CASSYPTASTDTQYF.

The gene calls are TRBV7-6 and TRBJ1-5, with 7 bases that match TRBD1. This CDR3 spans 14 amino acids. Germline V lookup: CDR1 SGHVS, CDR2 FNYEAQ. V gave up 5 bases and J gave up 4 bases; unmatched junction bases: 5. This chain's CDR3 is CASSETQGNQPQHF. CDR3 DNA: TGTGCCAGCAGCGAAACACAGGGGAATCAGCCCCAGCATTTT. Based on the CDR3 plus reference TRBV7-6 and TRBJ1-5, the full variable domain is GAGVSQSPRYKVTKRGQDVALRCDPISGHVSLYWYRQALGQGPEFLTYFNYEAQQDKSGLPNDRFSAERPEGSISTLTIQRTEQRDSAMYRCASSETQGNQPQHFGDGTRLSIL.

This clonotype came up many times. The chain links TRBV29-1 to TRBJ2-7; tentatively, D is TRBD2 (6 bases). The germline V gene has CDR1 SQVTM and CDR2 ANQGSEA. V lost 5 bases and J lost 3, with 14 bases in between. This CDR3 has 13 amino acids. CDR3 protein: CSVRSGESYEQYF. The CDR3 DNA reads TGCAGCGTTAGATCGGGAGAGAGCTACGAGCAGTACTTC.

V usage is TRBV27 and J usage is TRBJ2-5, with no clear D. Trimming left V 7 bases short and J 4 bases short, with 16 bases between. Germline V gives CDR1 MNHEY, CDR2 SMNVEV (reference sequence). This CDR3 comprises 14 residues. In DNA form, the CDR3 reads TGTGCCAGCAAAAGGAATATCAATTTAGAGACCCAGTACTTC. Translated, it gives CASKRNINLETQYF.

The gene calls are TRBV24-1 and TRBJ2-4; D may be TRBD2 (5 bases). V shed 9 bases and J shed 2 bases, with 7 bases lying between them. The CDR3 contains 12 residues. The germline V gene encodes CDR1 KGHDR and CDR2 SFDVKD. The CDR3 loop reads CATAGTKNIQYF. The DNA of the CDR3 is TGTGCCACCGCCGGGACCAAAAACATTCAGTACTTC.

The chain couples TRBV12-3 or TRBV12-4 to TRBJ1-1, with D possibly being TRBD1 (5 bases). The CDR3 covers 17 residues. The V end lost 0 bases, the J end lost 4 bases, and 18 bases lay between the germline ends. The CDR3 DNA follows: TGTGCCAGCAGTTTAGCAGGGGCGATGGGCTTAGGCACTGAAGCTTTCTTT. It yields the protein CASSLAGAMGLGTEAFF.

The table lists this clonotype with a few counts. The chain employs TRBV7-2 and TRBJ2-5; weak D call: TRBD1 (6 bases). The CDR3 has 15 residues. Trimming pared 5 bases from V and 1 base from J, leaving 14 bases between. The germline V gene encodes CDR1 SGHTA and CDR2 FQGNSA. The CDR3 bases are TGTGCCAGCAGCATGGACAGAGCTCCCCAAGAGACCCAGTACTTC. Translation gives CASSMDRAPQETQYF. Complete variable domain (other parts from reference TRBV7-2 and TRBJ2-5): GAGVSQSPSNKVTEKGKDVELRCDPISGHTALYWYRQSLGQGLEFLIYFQGNSAPDKSGLPSDRFSAERTGGSVSTLTIQRTQQEDSAVYLCASSMDRAPQETQYFGPGTRLLVL.

The V gene is TRBV12-3 or TRBV12-4, the J gene TRBJ1-4; 10 bases line up with TRBD1. Unmatched junction bases numbered 10, after V lost 8 bases and J lost 7 bases. The length of the CDR3 is 15 residues. The CDR3 region has the DNA TGTGCCAGCCGCAAGGGACAGGGGCAGTCTGAAAAACTGTTTTTT. As protein: CASRKGQGQSEKLFF.

This clonotype was observed a handful of times. The chain has TRBV20-1 and TRBJ2-3; tentatively, D is TRBD1 or TRBD2 (5 bases each). The V and J ends lost 4 bases and 2 bases respectively, with 13 bases between them. The CDR3 length is 14 residues. Germline CDR1 is DFQATT and CDR2 is SNEGSKA (reference sequence). The CDR3 bases are TGCAGTGCTACCCGGGACGGTCCCACAGATACGCAGTATTTT. Its translation: CSATRDGPTDTQYF.

The chain recombines TRBV6-5 with TRBJ2-4, with D perhaps given as TRBD1 or TRBD2 (5 bases each). Germline CDR1 MNHEY, CDR2 SVGAGI. This CDR3 comprises 17 residues. V was trimmed by 0 bases and J by 0 bases, leaving 12 bases between them. CDR3 sequence (DNA): TGTGCCAGCAGTTACTCGAAAGGGGCGGGAGCCAAAAACATTCAGTACTTC. Residues: CASSYSKGAGAKNIQYF.

This clonotype was picked up a small number of times. The CDR3 loop reads CASSVAFSGAPEQYF. The CDR3 DNA sequence: TGTGCCAGCAGCGTAGCGTTCTCTGGGGCCCCCGAGCAGTACTTC. The chain couples TRBV11-2 to TRBJ2-7, with D perhaps matching TRBD1 or TRBD2 (5 bases each). Germline V gene sequence: CDR1 SGHAT, CDR2 FQNNGV. The V end lost 5 bases, the J end lost 6 bases, and 20 bases lay between the germline ends. The length of the CDR3 is 15 residues.